This T cell receptor beta chain is from a study of STAT5B mutations in CD4+ large granular lymphocyte leukemia. About the research overall: Healthy donors showed HLA-associated enrichment of the CDR3 'QG' motif.

V lost 0 bases, J lost 5 bases, and 7 bases lay in between. Looked up from germline, CDR1 is KGHSY and CDR2 is FQNENV. The CDR3 is 13 residues long. The assay was run at survey level. The repertoire was sequenced with immunoSEQ multiplex PCR; TCRdb's copy has only in-frame clones and lacks some. The data contain 20,000 to 25,000 clones, about two thirds of them singletons. This clonotype originated in a human donor in good health. Specimen: CD4+ T cells from blood buffy coats. The rearrangement uses TRBV16 and TRBJ2-5, with D perhaps TRBD2 (6 bases). The CDR3 spells CASSQSREETQYF. CDR3 coding DNA: TGTGCCAGCAGCCAATCCCGGGAGGAGACCCAGTACTTC.